This is a list of T cell receptor beta chains from one sample in a study of blood T cell repertoires in COVID-19. Assay used: immunoSEQ multiplex PCR; TCRdb lists only in-frame clones, some missing. Of over 100,000 clones listed, 70% to 90% are singletons. Sample: peripheral blood. Receptors were obtained from a man aged 35 to 55 with acute or convalescent COVID-19. CDR3s include the opening cysteine and the closing phenylalanine or tryptophan. The order of the fields is CDR3 length, V gene, clone size, J gene, D gene, CDR3 DNA, CDR3 protein. A D gene is named only where the DNA matches it firmly. Clone size, where shown, is once, few, many, or a class for clones that have expanded.

14	TRBV28	-	TRBJ2-3	TRBD2	TGTGCCAGCAGGGCGGGAGGTCGTACAGATACGCAGTATTTT	CASRAGGRTDTQYF
14	TRBV28	once	TRBJ2-1	-	TGTGCCAGCAGCCTGATCGTACCGGGCAATGAGCAGTTCTTC	CASSLIVPGNEQFF
16	TRBV18	-	TRBJ2-5	TRBD2	TGTGCCAGCTCACGGGTACTAGCGGGAGCGCAAGAGACCCAGTACTTC	CASSRVLAGAQETQYF
11	TRBV29-1	once	TRBJ1-2	-	TGCAGCGTTGAGAGGGGGACTGGCTACACCTTC	CSVERGTGYTF
16	TRBV29-1	-	TRBJ2-5	TRBD2	TGCAGCGTTGAAGGGAGTCTAGCGGGGGAAGGGGAGACCCAGTACTTC	CSVEGSLAGEGETQYF
16	TRBV4-1	-	TRBJ1-6	TRBD1	TGCGCCAGCAGCGCAGCAATGGACAGGTTTGGTTCACCCCTCCACTTT	CASSAAMDRFGSPLHF
15	TRBV5-1	-	TRBJ2-7	-	TGCGCCAGCAGCTTGTTTGCGGGGGCCTCCTACGAGCAGTACTTC	CASSLFAGASYEQYF
15	TRBV7-9	-	TRBJ1-2	-	TGTGCCAGCAGCTTAGCTTCTACAGGGAACTATGGCTACACCTTC	CASSLASTGNYGYTF
15	TRBV18	-	TRBJ2-7	-	TGTGCCAGCTCACCCCCGGGCCGGGGTGGCTACGAGCAGTACTTC	CASSPPGRGGYEQYF
13	TRBV12-3/TRBV12-4	few	TRBJ1-6	TRBD1	TGTGCCAGCAGTTTGGACAGGGTATCACCCCTCCACTTT	CASSLDRVSPLHF
15	TRBV25-1	-	TRBJ2-7	TRBD1	TGTGCCAGCAGTGGGGCGGGACAGGGGGCGATCGAGCAGTACTTC	CASSGAGQGAIEQYF
16	TRBV7-9	once	TRBJ1-3	TRBD1	TGTGCCAGCAGCGAATGGGACAGGACCTCTGGAAACACCATATATTTT	CASSEWDRTSGNTIYF
13	TRBV6-5	once	TRBJ2-7	-	TGTGCCAGCAGAGAGTCGGGGTATATCGAGCAGTACTTC	CASRESGYIEQYF
14	TRBV19	-	TRBJ1-2	-	TGTGCCAGTAGTTTCACCACGGGAAACTATGGCTACACCTTC	CASSFTTGNYGYTF
14	TRBV7-3	-	TRBJ2-2	TRBD2	TGTGCCAGCAGCCCCCTTAGCGGGACCGGGGAGCTGTTTTTT	CASSPLSGTGELFF
13	TRBV7-2	-	TRBJ1-1	-	TGTGCCAGCAGCTTAGATCTCCGGACTGAAGCTTTCTTT	CASSLDLRTEAFF
12	TRBV2	-	TRBJ2-5	TRBD1	TGTGCCAGCAGGGCAGGGGGAGAGACCCAGTACTTC	CASRAGGETQYF
15	TRBV6-5	-	TRBJ2-1	TRBD2	TGTGCCAGCAGTCCCTATGGACTAGCCGGGAATGAGCAGTTCTTC	CASSPYGLAGNEQFF
15	TRBV15	-	TRBJ1-5	-	TGTGCCACCAGCGAACACACCGACTTCAATCAGCCCCAGCATTTT	CATSEHTDFNQPQHF
16	TRBV11-3	-	TRBJ2-2	TRBD2	TGTGCCAGCAGCCTATTAGCGGGAGTGGGGTCCGGGGAGCTGTTTTTT	CASSLLAGVGSGELFF
14	TRBV3-1/TRBV3-2	-	TRBJ2-7	TRBD2	TGTGCCAGCAGAGCTAATCGGGCGGGGGGCGAGCAGTACTTC	CASRANRAGGEQYF
15	TRBV6-1	once	TRBJ1-2	TRBD1	TGTGCCAGCAGTGAGTCCAGGGGGCGCAGCTATGGCTACACCTTC	CASSESRGRSYGYTF
15	TRBV7-8	-	TRBJ2-7	TRBD2	TGTGCCAGCAGTTGGCTAGCGGGGGGTCCCTACGAGCAGTACTTC	CASSWLAGGPYEQYF
12	TRBV10-3	-	TRBJ2-1	TRBD1	TGTGCCATCAGTGCAGGGGGCAATGAGCAGTTCTTC	CAISAGGNEQFF
17	TRBV5-1	-	TRBJ2-7	TRBD2	TGCGCCAGCAGCTTGGATTTTGCGGCGGGAGGGCCGGACGAGCAGTACTTC	CASSLDFAAGGPDEQYF
18	TRBV3-1/TRBV3-2	-	TRBJ2-1	TRBD2	TGTGCCAGCAGCCAGGAATCTCTAGCGGGTTTATCCTACAATGAGCAGTTCTTC	CASSQESLAGLSYNEQFF
13	TRBV6-5	few	TRBJ2-1	-	TGTGCCAGCAGTCCGCACAATACCGATGAGCAGTTCTTC	CASSPHNTDEQFF
14	TRBV3-1/TRBV3-2	-	TRBJ1-6	TRBD1	TGTGCCAGCAGCCGGACAGGGAATAATTCACCCCTCCACTTT	CASSRTGNNSPLHF
15	TRBV6-1	-	TRBJ2-2	TRBD2	TGTGCCAGCAGTGAACTAGCGGGAGACACCGGGGAGCTGTTTTTT	CASSELAGDTGELFF
15	TRBV10-2	once	TRBJ2-3	-	TGCGCCAGCAGTGAGACGGCAGGGGGCACAGATACGCAGTATTTT	CASSETAGGTDTQYF
15	TRBV28	-	TRBJ1-2	TRBD1	TGTGCCAGCAGTTTACCCTCGACAGGGAGCTATGGCTACACCTTC	CASSLPSTGSYGYTF
13	TRBV10-3	-	TRBJ1-1	-	TGTGCCATCAGTGAGTCGGAGCTTTATGAAGCTTTCTTT	CAISESELYEAFF
14	TRBV4-3	-	TRBJ2-2	-	TGCGCCAGCAGCCAACACCTACTCCCCGGGGAGCTGTTTTTT	CASSQHLLPGELFF
14	TRBV2	-	TRBJ1-2	TRBD1	TGTGCCAGCAGCGACAAAGACAGGGCGGGTGGCTACACCTTC	CASSDKDRAGGYTF
13	TRBV28	-	TRBJ1-5	-	TGTGCCAGCATCCCGGGAGGGGATCAGCCCCAGCATTTT	CASIPGGDQPQHF
16	TRBV19	once	TRBJ2-2	TRBD2	TGTGCCAGTAGAAGGACTAGCGGAGGGAACACCGGGGAGCTGTTTTTT	CASRRTSGGNTGELFF
14	TRBV6-6	-	TRBJ2-3	TRBD1	TGTGCCAGCACCGAACAGGGGTTCGCAGATACGCAGTATTTT	CASTEQGFADTQYF
16	TRBV11-2	-	TRBJ2-1	TRBD2	TGTGCCAGCAGCCTGACTAGCGGGGGATTATACAATGAGCAGTTCTTC	CASSLTSGGLYNEQFF
16	TRBV5-1	once	TRBJ2-3	-	TGCGCCAGCAGCTTGGAGGGAACTTCTGGGGGCTATACGCAGTATTTT	CASSLEGTSGGYTQYF
15	TRBV6-5	-	TRBJ1-4	TRBD1	TGTGCCAGCAGTCCCACAGGGGGGAGGTACGAAAAACTGTTTTTT	CASSPTGGRYEKLFF
17	TRBV3-1/TRBV3-2	-	TRBJ1-4	TRBD1	TGTGCCAGCAGCCAGCCTACCGGGACAGCGAGGGGTGAAAAACTGTTTTTT	CASSQPTGTARGEKLFF
15	TRBV3-1/TRBV3-2	-	TRBJ1-3	-	TGTGCCAGCAGTTACAGGGTAACCTCTGGAAACACCATATATTTT	CASSYRVTSGNTIYF
15	TRBV4-1	-	TRBJ2-3	-	TGCGCCAGCAGCTCCCCTAGCGTTGGCACAGATACGCAGTATTTT	CASSSPSVGTDTQYF
15	TRBV19	few	TRBJ2-7	TRBD1	TGTGCCAGTAGTGCAATCCGGGACAGGGTTTACGAGCAGTACTTC	CASSAIRDRVYEQYF
14	TRBV3-1/TRBV3-2	-	TRBJ1-6	-	TGTGCCGCAGGGGCCCAAGGCCGGAATTCACCCCTCCACTTT	CAAGAQGRNSPLHF
15	TRBV9	few	TRBJ2-1	-	TGTGCCAGCAGCGTAGCCCTGGGGCCTTACAATGAGCAGTTCTTC	CASSVALGPYNEQFF